The next 14 T cell receptor beta chains were all read from a single sample in a study of cytomegalovirus exposure and HLA in healthy donors. Researchers ran the PCR with 60 Vbeta and 13 Jbeta primers. Some clones are missing from TCRdb's copy, which holds only in-frame ones; the method was immunoSEQ multiplex PCR. The sample yields around 150,000 clones, around 83% seen once. The sample taken for sequencing was PBMCs. The origin of the receptors is a man aged 18 to 30 in good health and CMV-seropositive.

The rearrangement uses TRBV6-5 and TRBJ2-7; the match to TRBD2 covers 15 bases. Germline CDR1 MNHEY, CDR2 SVGAGI. V was clipped by 4 bases and J by 6 bases; unmatched bases: 7. CDR3 size: 16 residues. CDR3 residues: CASSWGLAGGPGEQYF. CDR3 sequence (DNA): TGTGCCAGCAGTTGGGGACTAGCGGGGGGCCCGGGCGAGCAGTACTTC.

The rearrangement links TRBV5-4 to TRBJ2-1; 8 bases line up with TRBD1. Germline-derived CDR1 and CDR2 are SGHNT and YYREEE (reference sequence). The CDR3 length is 17 residues. The V and J ends lost 1 base and 4 bases, in that order; junction bases with no gene match: 10. This CDR3 reads CASSLSGTGLGYNEQFF. The DNA for the CDR3 is TGTGCCAGCAGCTTGAGTGGGACAGGCCTGGGGTACAATGAGCAGTTCTTC.

This clone is a singleton in its sample. The V gene is TRBV4-1, the J gene TRBJ2-5; a weak D match, TRBD1 (6 bases). Germline assignment: CDR1 MGHRA and CDR2 YSYEKL. The CDR3 totals 15 residues. V lost 4 bases and J lost 1, with 13 bases in between. CDR3 nucleotides: TGCGCCAGCAGCCGCCGACAGGAGCCCCAAGAGACCCAGTACTTC. Translated, it gives CASSRRQEPQETQYF.

V and J are TRBV4-3 and TRBJ1-2, with TRBD1 matching over 7 bases. The CDR3 has 15 amino acids. The germline gives CDR1 LGHNA, CDR2 YSLEER. The trim removed 1 base at V and 8 bases at J, leaving 10 bases unmatched. CDR3 in DNA: TGCGCCAGCAGCCAAGCCCGATCAGGGGGTACGGGCTACACCTTC. Its protein product is CASSQARSGGTGYTF.

The count of this clone is one. This chain joins TRBV15 and TRBJ2-2, with 10 bases lining up with TRBD1. The V segment lost 6 bases and the J segment 4 bases; nucleotides outside the gene matches: 5. Germline V CDR1 and CDR2: LNHNV, YYDKDF (reference sequence). The CDR3 has 15 amino acids. CDR3 amino acids: CATRGTGVATGELFF. The CDR3 bases are TGTGCCACCAGGGGGACAGGGGTAGCCACCGGGGAGCTGTTTTTT.

The V call is TRBV11-2, the J call TRBJ2-1, with D possibly being TRBD2 (5 bases). Trimming took 4 bases from V and 5 from J, leaving 9 bases between them. From germline, CDR1 is SGHAT and CDR2 FQNNGV. This CDR3 comprises 13 residues. CDR3 in amino acids: CASSSTGNNEQFF. CDR3 sequence (DNA): TGTGCCAGCAGCTCCACCGGGAACAATGAGCAGTTCTTC.

The gene calls are TRBV6-6 and TRBJ2-5; 10 bases are a match to TRBD2. The V and J ends lost 7 bases and 3 bases, in that order; junction bases with no gene match: 8. CDR1 is MNHNY and CDR2 is SVGAGI in the germline V gene (reference sequence). The CDR3 spans 15 residues. The CDR3 nucleotides are TGTGCCAGCATCCAGACTAGCGGGTACAAAGAGACCCAGTACTTC. Translated: CASIQTSGYKETQYF.

This chain connects TRBV2 to TRBJ1-2, with TRBD1 identical over 7 bases. The V gene end was trimmed by 8 bases and the J gene end by 4 bases; junction bases not matched to a gene: 4. The germline CDR1 and CDR2 sequences are SNHLY and FYNNEI. The CDR3 is 12 residues long. CDR3 DNA sequence: TGTGCCAGCCGGGGACAGCTCTATGGCTACACCTTC. Its protein product is CASRGQLYGYTF.

This clone has only one observation. The J gene is TRBJ1-5, the V gene TRBV18; 7 nucleotides match TRBD1. Trimming took 3 bases from V and 5 from J; bases not matched to a gene: 13. Germline-derived CDR1 and CDR2 are KGHSH and LQKENI. The CDR3 sequence is 17 residues long. CDR3 bases: TGTGCCAGCTCACCGCCGAGTGACAGGGCGGCCCATCAGCCCCAGCATTTT. The encoded protein is CASSPPSDRAAHQPQHF.

V usage is TRBV4-1 and J usage is TRBJ1-5, with a weak D call TRBD1 (6 bases). Deletions cut 2 bases from V and 6 bases from J, with 23 bases between. The germline V gene encodes CDR1 MGHRA and CDR2 YSYEKL. The CDR3 loop spans 18 amino acids. CDR3 DNA: TGCGCCAGCAGCCAAAGTGCCCTAGGGGGGGCGCTTGGTCAGCCCCAGCATTTT. It specifies CASSQSALGGALGQPQHF.

Only a few counts were recorded for this clone. J is TRBJ2-2 and V is TRBV27, with D tentatively TRBD2 (6 bases). This CDR3 is 16 amino acids long. Germline V CDR1 and CDR2: MNHEY, SMNVEV (reference sequence). V was pared by 6 bases and J by 0 bases, with 14 bases between. For the CDR3, the DNA is TGTGCCAGCAGCCCACGGGAGAGTTCGAACACCGGGGAGCTGTTTTTT. It is translated as CASSPRESSNTGELFF.

The V and J genes are TRBV11-2 and TRBJ2-2; a possible D gene is TRBD1 (6 bases). This CDR3 comprises 14 residues. V was cut by 5 bases and J by 2 bases, with 9 bases left in between. Germline-derived CDR1 and CDR2 are SGHAT and FQNNGV. The CDR3 protein is CASSTGHNTGELFF. For the CDR3, the DNA is TGTGCCAGCAGCACGGGACACAACACCGGGGAGCTGTTTTTT.

The J gene is TRBJ2-3, the V gene TRBV5-4; D ambiguous. CDR1 SGHNT and CDR2 YYREEE come from the germline V gene (reference sequence). V lost 1 base, J lost 5 bases, and 5 bases lay in between. The CDR3 spans 12 residues. The CDR3 loop is CASSLYGDTQYF. CDR3 bases: TGTGCCAGCAGCTTGTACGGAGATACGCAGTATTTT. The variable domain in full, with the rest retrieved from reference TRBV5-4 and TRBJ2-3, is ETGVTQSPTHLIKTRGQQVTLRCSSQSGHNTVSWYQQALGQGPQFIFQYYREEENGRGNFPPRFSGLQFPNYSSELNVNALELDDSALYLCASSLYGDTQYFGPGTRLTVL.

The rearrangement joins TRBV4-1 to TRBJ1-2; TRBD1 aligns across 7 bases. The CDR3 extends over 14 amino acids. The ends lost 4 bases at V and 4 bases at J; junction bases unmatched: 6. Germline V gives CDR1 MGHRA, CDR2 YSYEKL. CDR3 amino acids: CASSPAGTVYGYTF. DNA of the CDR3: TGCGCCAGCAGCCCAGCCGGGACAGTCTATGGCTACACCTTC.